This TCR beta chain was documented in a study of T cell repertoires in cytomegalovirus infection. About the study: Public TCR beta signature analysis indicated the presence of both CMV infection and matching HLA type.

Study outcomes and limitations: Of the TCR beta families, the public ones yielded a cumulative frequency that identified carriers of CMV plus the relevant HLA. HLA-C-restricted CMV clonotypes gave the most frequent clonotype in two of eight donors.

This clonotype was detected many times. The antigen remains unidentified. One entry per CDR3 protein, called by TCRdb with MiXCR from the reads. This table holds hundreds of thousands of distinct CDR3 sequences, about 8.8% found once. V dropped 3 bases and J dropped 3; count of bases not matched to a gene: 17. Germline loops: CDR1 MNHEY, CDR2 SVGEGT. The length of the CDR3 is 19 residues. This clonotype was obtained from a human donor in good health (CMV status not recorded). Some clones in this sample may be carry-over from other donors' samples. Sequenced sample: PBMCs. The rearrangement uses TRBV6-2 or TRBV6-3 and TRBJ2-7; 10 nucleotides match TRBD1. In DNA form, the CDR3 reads TGTGCCAGCAGTTATGGCCTCCGGGACAGGGGACGAGACATCTACGAGCAGTACGTC. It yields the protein CASSYGLRDRGRDIYEQYV.